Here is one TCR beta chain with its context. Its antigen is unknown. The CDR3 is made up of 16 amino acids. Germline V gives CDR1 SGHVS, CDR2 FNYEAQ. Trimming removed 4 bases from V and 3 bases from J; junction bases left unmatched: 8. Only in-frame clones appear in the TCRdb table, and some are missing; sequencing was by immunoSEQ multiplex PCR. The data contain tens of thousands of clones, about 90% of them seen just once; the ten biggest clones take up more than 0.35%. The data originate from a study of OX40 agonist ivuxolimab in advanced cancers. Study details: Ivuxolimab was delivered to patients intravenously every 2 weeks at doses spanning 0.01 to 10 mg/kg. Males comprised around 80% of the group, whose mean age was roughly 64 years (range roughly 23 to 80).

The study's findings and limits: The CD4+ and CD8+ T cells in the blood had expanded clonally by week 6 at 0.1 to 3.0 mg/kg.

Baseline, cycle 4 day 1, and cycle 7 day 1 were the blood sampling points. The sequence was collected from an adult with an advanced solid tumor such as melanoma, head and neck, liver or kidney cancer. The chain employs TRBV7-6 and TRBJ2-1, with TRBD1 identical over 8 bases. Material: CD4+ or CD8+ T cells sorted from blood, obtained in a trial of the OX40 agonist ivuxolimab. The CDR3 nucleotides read TGTGCCAGCAGCTCACTACAGGGGGTTAACTACAATGAGCAGTTCTTC. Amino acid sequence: CASSSLQGVNYNEQFF.